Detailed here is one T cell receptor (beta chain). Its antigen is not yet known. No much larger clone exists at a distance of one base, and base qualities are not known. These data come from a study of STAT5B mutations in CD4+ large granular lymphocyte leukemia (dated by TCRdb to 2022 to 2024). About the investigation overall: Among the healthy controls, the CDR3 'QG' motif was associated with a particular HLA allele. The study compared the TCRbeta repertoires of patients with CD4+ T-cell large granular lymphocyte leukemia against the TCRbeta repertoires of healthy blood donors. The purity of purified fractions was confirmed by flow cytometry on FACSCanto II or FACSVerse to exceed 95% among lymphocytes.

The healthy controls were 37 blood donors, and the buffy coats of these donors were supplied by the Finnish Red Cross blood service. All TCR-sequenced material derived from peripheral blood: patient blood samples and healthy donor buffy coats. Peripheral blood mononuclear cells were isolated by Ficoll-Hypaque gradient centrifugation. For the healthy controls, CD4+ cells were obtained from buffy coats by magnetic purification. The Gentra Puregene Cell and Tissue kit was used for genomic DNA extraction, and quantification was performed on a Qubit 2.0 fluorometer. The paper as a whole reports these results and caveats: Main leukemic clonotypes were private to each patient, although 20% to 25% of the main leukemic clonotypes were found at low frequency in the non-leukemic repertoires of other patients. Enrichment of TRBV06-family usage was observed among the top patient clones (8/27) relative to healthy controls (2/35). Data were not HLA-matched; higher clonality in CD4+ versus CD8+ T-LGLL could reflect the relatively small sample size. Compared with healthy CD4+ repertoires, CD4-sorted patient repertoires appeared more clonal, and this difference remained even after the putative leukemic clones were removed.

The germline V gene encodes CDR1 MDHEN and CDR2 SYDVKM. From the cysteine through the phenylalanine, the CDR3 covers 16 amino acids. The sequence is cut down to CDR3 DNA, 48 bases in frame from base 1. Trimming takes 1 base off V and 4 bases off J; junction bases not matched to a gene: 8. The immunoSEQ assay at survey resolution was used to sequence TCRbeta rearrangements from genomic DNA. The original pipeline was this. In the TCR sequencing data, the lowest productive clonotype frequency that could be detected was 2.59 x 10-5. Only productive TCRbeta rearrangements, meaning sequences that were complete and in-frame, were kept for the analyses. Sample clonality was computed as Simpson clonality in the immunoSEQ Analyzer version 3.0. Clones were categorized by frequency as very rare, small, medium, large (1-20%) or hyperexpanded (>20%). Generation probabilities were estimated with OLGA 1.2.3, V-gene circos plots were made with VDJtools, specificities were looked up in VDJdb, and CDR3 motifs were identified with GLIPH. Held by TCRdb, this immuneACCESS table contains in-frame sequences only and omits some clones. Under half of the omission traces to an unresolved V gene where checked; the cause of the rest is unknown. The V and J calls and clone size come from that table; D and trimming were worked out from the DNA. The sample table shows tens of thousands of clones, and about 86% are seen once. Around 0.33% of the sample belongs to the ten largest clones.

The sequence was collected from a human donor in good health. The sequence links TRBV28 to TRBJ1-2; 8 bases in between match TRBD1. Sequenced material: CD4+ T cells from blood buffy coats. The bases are TGTGCCAGCAGTTTATCCGGGACAGGAGATACCTATGGCTACACCTTC. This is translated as CASSLSGTGDTYGYTF.